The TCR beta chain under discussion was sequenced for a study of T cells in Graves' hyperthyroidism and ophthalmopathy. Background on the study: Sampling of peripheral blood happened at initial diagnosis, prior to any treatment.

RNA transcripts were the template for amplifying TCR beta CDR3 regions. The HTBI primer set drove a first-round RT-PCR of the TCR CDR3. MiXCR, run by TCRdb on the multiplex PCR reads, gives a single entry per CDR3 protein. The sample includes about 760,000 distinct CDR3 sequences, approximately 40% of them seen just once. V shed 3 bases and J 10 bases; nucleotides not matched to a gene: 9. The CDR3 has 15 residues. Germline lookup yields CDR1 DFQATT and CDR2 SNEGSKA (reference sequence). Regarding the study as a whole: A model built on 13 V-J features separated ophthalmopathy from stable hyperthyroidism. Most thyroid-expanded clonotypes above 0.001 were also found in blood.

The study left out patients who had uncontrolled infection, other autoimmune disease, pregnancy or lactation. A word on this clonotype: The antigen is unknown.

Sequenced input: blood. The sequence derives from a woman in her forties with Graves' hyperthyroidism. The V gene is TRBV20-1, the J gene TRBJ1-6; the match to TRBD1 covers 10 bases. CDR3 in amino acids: CSASVRTGGNSPLHF. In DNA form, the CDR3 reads TGCAGTGCTAGTGTCCGGACAGGGGGGAACTCACCCCTCCACTTT.